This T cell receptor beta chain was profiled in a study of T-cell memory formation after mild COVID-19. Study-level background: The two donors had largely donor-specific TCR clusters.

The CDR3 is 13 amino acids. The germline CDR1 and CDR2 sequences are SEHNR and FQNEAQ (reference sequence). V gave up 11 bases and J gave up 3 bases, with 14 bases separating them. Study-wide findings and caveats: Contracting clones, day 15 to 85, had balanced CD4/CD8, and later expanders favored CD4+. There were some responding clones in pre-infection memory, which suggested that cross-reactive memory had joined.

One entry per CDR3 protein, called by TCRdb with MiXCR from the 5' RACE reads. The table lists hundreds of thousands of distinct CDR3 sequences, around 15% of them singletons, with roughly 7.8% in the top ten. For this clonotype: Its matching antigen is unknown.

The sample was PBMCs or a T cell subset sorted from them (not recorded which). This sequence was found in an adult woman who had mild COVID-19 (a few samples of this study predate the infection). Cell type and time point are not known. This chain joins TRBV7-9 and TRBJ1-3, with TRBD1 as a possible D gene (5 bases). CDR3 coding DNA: TGTGCCTCGACAGAGGGAGGTGGAAACACCATATATTTT. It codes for CASTEGGGNTIYF. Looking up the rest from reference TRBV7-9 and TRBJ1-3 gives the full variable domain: DTGVSQNPRHKITKRGQNVTFRCDPISEHNRLYWYRQTLGQGPEFLTYFQNEAQLEKSRLLSDRFSAERPKGSFSTLEIQRTEQGDSAMYLCASTEGGGNTIYFGEGSWLTVV.